The entry below gives a single T cell receptor beta chain sequence along with its context. The antigen is undetermined. This CDR3 has 16 residues. Germline V lookup: CDR1 SNHLY, CDR2 FYNNEI. The V end was cut by 7 bases, the J end by 4 bases, with 19 bases between. Separate cDNA molecules each had unique molecular identifiers attached to them. TCRdb re-called the 5' RACE reads through MiXCR, storing one row per CDR3 protein. This sample carries around 81,000 distinct CDR3 sequences, 13% to 15% of them seen once, and the ten largest clones take approximately 11%. This specimen belongs to a study of early T cells in non-severe SARS-CoV-2 infection. The overall study: Whole-blood bulk RNA, unsorted, was sequenced, and chains were unpaired.

Study results and limitations: Private and CD4 specificities were missed by VDJdb matching, skewed to anti-spike CD8.

This chain connects TRBV2 to TRBJ2-2, with D perhaps TRBD2 (5 bases). Sequencing was performed on whole blood. This sequence originates from an adult who was a healthcare worker with PCR-confirmed SARS-CoV-2 infection or an uninfected control (not recorded which). CDR3 sequence: CASKPHPSRVTGELFF. CDR3 bases: TGTGCCAGCAAACCTCACCCTAGCCGGGTCACCGGGGAGCTGTTTTTT.